This TCR beta chain was sequenced in a study of blood T cell repertoires in COVID-19. As for the study in general: There were acute and convalescent COVID-19 samples, and they came from the United States, Italy and Spain. T cells, B-cell-depleted T cells, or PBMCs supplied cDNA or gDNA.

Original handling: Scientists estimated how many nucleated cells there were by amplifying reference gene primers. Assay: immunoSEQ multiplex PCR; the TCRdb copy retains only in-frame clones and omits some. V, J and clone size are those of that table, while D and trimming were read from the DNA. The sample includes roughly 100,000 clones, approximately 80% of them seen just once. Only a few counts were recorded for this clone. Between the trimmed V and J ends, which lost 3 bases and 0 bases, there was a span of 9 bases. From germline, CDR1 is SGHAT and CDR2 FQNNGV. The CDR3 runs to 15 residues. This sequence originates from a woman in her 70s with acute or convalescent COVID-19. The chain links TRBV11-2 to TRBJ1-5; a weak D match, TRBD1 (5 bases). Sequencing used peripheral blood. This CDR3 is CASSLGHLSNQPQHF. In nucleotides, the CDR3 is TGTGCCAGCAGCTTGGGGCACCTTAGCAATCAGCCCCAGCATTTT.